The present T cell receptor beta chain was sequenced within a study of CD8 T cells in Susac syndrome (dated by TCRdb to the late 2010s). Regarding the complete study: Whether CD8+ T cell activation and differentiation in Susac syndrome was antigen driven was tested using repertoire sequencing. The clonality of the CD8+ T cell repertoire was compared across over 10 healthy donors, roughly 14 Susac syndrome patients and around 15 multiple sclerosis patients.

A note on this clonotype: The clone's antigen remains unknown. The record has no base qualities; no much larger clone is one base away.

RNA was extracted using the RNeasy kit, and 0.5 to 1 microgram was reverse transcribed with random hexamers. The immunoSEQ multiplex PCR assay, which covers 54 Vbeta and 13 Jbeta segments, was used to amplify TCR beta CDR3 regions. PCR amplification bias was corrected by using a synthetic template baseline for primer optimization and computational correction. As for the authors' bioinformatics: Only productive sequences were kept, with reads annotated to V, D and J genes according to IMGT and analyzed in immunoSEQ Analyzer. To calculate clonality, Shannon entropy was normalized by log2 of the number of productive unique sequences and then subtracted from one. Public and private clones were assessed among the 100 most prevalent clones of each patient and control. Clones were defined as Susac-specific when absent from the healthy and MS cohorts, from approximately 1,100 published viral clones and from other ImmuneACCESS disease sequences. Using fastp at Q25 and MiXCR, TCRdb reprocessed the public reads and kept productive beta chains. Records with the same CDR3 protein are collapsed into one entry carrying the most frequent genes and DNA. The V and J calls reflect TCRdb's pipeline rather than the authors' work. Counted in this sample were some 260,000 distinct CDR3 sequences; roughly 84% of them appeared once. The top ten clones comprise around 0.11% of the sample.

Sequences MNHEY (CDR1) and SMNVEV (CDR2) are obtained from the germline V gene (reference sequence). The CDR3 contains 14 residues, cysteine and phenylalanine counted. Only the CDR3 portion is preserved as DNA: 42 bases, with reading frame beginning at the first base. V loses 5 bases, J loses 1 base, and the germline ends lie 9 bases apart. Peripheral blood CD8+ and CD4+ T cells from healthy donors, Susac syndrome patients and multiple sclerosis patients were profiled using high-throughput TCR beta sequencing. The multiple sclerosis controls were treatment-naive patients whose relapsing-remitting disease, either stable or active, fulfilled the revised McDonald criteria. Bulk CD8+ and CD4+ T cells were purified by magnetic negative isolation, whereas CD8+ TEMRA cells were enriched by FACS. Blood was drawn into EDTA tubes, processed within 24 hours, and PBMCs were isolated by density gradient centrifugation. PBMCs intended for TCR sequencing were cryopreserved in liquid nitrogen and thawed later in a water bath at 37 degrees C. The sorted or isolated CD4+, CD8+ and CD8+ TEMRA cells reached a purity of at least 90%.

Broader findings and caveats from the paper: The number of individuals in the TCR sequencing and HLA analysis was acknowledged as relatively small.

This clonotype was sampled from a human donor with multiple sclerosis. Recombination joined TRBV27 with TRBJ2-1; the D gene identity is not certain. Sequenced sample: CD8+ T cells from PBMCs. This receptor has the CDR3 CASSQERSYNEQFF. The DNA is TGTGCCAGCAGTCAGGAGCGTTCCTACAATGAGCAGTTCTTC.